This record concerns one TCR beta chain sequence. Primers included in the PCR were 60 Vbeta and 13 Jbeta primers. TCRdb's table, derived via immunoSEQ multiplex PCR, lists solely in-frame clones and lacks some. The sample holds 45,000 to 65,000 clones, roughly 73% seen once. The sample belongs to a study of cytomegalovirus exposure and HLA in healthy donors. Germline V gives CDR1 SNHLY, CDR2 FYNNEI. Trimming took 4 bases from V and 0 from J; bases not matched to a gene: 14. The CDR3 is 18 residues long. The genes are TRBV2 and TRBJ1-1, with 7 nucleotides matching TRBD1. The sample consisted of PBMCs. The TCR sequence derives from a middle-aged woman in good health and CMV-seropositive. The CDR3 nucleotides read TGTGCCAGCAGTGGGCGGGGGGCAGGGGGATCGGTGAACACTGAAGCTTTCTTT. Protein product: CASSGRGAGGSVNTEAFF.